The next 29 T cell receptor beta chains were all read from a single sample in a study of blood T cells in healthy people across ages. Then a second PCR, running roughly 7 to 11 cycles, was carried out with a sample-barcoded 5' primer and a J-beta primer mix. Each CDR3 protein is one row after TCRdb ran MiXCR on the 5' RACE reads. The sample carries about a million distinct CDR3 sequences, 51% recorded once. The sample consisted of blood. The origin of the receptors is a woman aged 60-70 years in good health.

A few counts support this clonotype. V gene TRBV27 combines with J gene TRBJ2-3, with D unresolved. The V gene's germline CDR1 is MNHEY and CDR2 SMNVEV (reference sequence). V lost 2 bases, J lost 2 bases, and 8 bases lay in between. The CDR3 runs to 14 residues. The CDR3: CASSLRAPTDTQYF. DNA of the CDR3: TGTGCCAGCAGTTTAAGGGCCCCCACAGATACGCAGTATTTT.

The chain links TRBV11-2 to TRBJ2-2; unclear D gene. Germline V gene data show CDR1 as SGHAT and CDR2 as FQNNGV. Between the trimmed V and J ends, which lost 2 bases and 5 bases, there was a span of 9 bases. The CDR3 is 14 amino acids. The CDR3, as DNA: TGTGCCAGCAGCTTATATAGCAGGACCGGGGAGCTGTTTTTT. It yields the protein CASSLYSRTGELFF.

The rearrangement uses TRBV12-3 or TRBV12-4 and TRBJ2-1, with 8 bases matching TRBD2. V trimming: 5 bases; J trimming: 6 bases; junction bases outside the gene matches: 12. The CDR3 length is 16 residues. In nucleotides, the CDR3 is TGTGCCAGCAGTCCGCAACCAGCGGGAGTAGGCAATGAGCAGTTCTTC. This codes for CASSPQPAGVGNEQFF.

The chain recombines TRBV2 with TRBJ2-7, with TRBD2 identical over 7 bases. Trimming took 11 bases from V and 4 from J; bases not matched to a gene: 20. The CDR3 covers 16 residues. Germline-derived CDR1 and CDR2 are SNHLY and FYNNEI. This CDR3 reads CAVGDYPGPRSYEQYF. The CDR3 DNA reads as TGTGCCGTGGGGGACTACCCAGGACCGCGCTCTTACGAGCAGTACTTC. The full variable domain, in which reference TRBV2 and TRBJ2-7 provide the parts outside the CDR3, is EPEVTQTPSHQVTQMGQEVILRCVPISNHLYFYWYRQILGQKVEFLVSFYNNEISEKSEIFDDQFSVERPDGSNFTLKIRSTKLEDSAMYFCAVGDYPGPRSYEQYFGPGTRLTVT.

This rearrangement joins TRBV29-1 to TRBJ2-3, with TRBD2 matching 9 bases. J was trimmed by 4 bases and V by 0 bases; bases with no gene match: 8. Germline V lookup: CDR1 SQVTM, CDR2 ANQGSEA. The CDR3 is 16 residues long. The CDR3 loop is CSVEDRLAGGPDTQYF. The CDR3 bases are TGCAGCGTTGAAGATCGGTTGGCGGGAGGGCCAGATACGCAGTATTTT.

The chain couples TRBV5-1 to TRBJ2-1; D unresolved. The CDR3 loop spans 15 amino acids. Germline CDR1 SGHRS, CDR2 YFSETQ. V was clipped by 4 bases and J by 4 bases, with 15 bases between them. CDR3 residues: CASSPKKGMYNEQFF. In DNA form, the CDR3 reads TGCGCCAGCAGCCCTAAAAAGGGAATGTACAATGAGCAGTTCTTC.

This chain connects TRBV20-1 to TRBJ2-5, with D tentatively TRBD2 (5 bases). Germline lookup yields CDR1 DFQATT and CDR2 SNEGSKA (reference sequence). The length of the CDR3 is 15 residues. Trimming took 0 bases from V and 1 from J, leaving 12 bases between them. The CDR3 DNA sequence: TGCAGTGCTAGAGATCCCGGGGTACTCCAAGAGACCCAGTACTTC. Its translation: CSARDPGVLQETQYF.

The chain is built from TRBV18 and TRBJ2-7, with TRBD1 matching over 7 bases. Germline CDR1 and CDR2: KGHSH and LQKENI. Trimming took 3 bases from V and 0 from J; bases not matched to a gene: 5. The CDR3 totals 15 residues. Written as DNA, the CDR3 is TGTGCCAGCTCACCCTCGGGGACAGCCTCCTACGAGCAGTACTTC. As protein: CASSPSGTASYEQYF.

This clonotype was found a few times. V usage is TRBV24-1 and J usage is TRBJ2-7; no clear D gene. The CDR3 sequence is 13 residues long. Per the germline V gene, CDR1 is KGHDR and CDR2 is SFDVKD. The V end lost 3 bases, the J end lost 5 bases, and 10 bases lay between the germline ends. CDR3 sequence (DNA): TGTGCCACCAGTGATAGCATCCTTCACGAGCAGTACTTC. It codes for CATSDSILHEQYF.

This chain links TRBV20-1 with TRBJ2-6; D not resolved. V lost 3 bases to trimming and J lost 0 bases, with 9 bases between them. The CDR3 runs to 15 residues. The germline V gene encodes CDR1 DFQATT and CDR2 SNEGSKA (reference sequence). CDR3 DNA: TGCAGTGCTAGTGAGAGGTTCTCTGGGGCCAACGTCCTGACTTTC. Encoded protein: CSASERFSGANVLTF.

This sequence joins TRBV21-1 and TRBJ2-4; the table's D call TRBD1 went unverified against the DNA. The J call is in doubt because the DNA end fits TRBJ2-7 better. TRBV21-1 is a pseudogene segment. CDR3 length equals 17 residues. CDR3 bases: TGTGCCAGCAGCAAATTTAACGACCAGGACAGGGCCTACGAGCAGTACTTC. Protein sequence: CASSKFNDQDRAYEQYF.

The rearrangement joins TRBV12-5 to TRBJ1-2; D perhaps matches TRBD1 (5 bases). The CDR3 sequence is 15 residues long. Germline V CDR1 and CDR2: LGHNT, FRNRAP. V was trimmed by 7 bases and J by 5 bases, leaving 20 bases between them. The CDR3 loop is CASASQGMVSYGYTF. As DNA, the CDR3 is TGTGCTAGTGCGTCGCAGGGAATGGTTTCGTATGGCTACACCTTC.

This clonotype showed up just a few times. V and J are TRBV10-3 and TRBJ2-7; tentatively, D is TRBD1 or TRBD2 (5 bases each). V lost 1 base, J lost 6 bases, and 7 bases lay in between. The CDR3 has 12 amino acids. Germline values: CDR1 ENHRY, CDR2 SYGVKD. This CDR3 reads CAISELGVEQYF. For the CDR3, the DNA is TGTGCCATCAGTGAGTTGGGGGTCGAGCAGTACTTC.

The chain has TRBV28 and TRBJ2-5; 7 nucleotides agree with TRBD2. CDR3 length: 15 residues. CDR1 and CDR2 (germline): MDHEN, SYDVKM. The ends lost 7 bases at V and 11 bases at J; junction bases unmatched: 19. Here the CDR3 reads CASTDGTSEGYEQYF. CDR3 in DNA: TGTGCCAGCACCGATGGTACTAGCGAGGGTTATGAGCAGTACTTC.

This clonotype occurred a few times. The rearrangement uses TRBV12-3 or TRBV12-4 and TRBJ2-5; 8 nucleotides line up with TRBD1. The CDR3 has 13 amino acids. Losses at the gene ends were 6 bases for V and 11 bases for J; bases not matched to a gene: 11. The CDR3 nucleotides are TGTGCCAGCAGCTTCGGACAGGGCTCGGGGCAGTACTTC. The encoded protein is CASSFGQGSGQYF.

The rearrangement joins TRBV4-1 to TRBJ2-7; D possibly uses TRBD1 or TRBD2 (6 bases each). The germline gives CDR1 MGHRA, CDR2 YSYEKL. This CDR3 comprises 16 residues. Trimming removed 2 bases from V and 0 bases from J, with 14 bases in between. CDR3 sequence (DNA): TGCGCCAGCAGCCAACCCACAGGAGGGGGCTCCTACGAGCAGTACTTC. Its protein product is CASSQPTGGGSYEQYF.

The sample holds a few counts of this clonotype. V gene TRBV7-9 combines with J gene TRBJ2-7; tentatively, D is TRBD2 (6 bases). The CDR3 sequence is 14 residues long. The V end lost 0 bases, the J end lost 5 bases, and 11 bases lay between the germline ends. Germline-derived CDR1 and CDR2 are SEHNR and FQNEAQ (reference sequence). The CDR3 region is CASSLAGTANEQYF. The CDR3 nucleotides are TGTGCCAGCAGCTTAGCCGGGACTGCTAACGAGCAGTACTTC.

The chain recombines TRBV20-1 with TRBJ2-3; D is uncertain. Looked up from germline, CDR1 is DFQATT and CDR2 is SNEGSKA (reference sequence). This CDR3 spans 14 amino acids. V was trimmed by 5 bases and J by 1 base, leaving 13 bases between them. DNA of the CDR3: TGCAGTGCTGGTTCATCGGTGGGCACAGATACGCAGTATTTT. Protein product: CSAGSSVGTDTQYF.

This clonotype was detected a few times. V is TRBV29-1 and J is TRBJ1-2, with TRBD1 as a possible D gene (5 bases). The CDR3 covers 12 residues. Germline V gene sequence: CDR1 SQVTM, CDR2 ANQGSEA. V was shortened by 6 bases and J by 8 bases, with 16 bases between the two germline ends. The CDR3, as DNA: TGCAGCGTACCTTGGGGGACCGGGGGCTACACCTTC. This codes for CSVPWGTGGYTF.

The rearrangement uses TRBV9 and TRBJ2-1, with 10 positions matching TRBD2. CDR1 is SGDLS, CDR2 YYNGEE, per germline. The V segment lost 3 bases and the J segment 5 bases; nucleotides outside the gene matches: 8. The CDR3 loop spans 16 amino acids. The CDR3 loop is CASSASLAGVDNEQFF. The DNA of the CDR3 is TGTGCCAGCAGCGCCTCTCTAGCGGGAGTTGACAATGAGCAGTTCTTC.

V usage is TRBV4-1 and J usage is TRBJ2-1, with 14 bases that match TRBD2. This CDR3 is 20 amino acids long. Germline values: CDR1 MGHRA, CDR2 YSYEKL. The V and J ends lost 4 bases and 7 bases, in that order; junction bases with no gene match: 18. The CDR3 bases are TGCGCCAGCAGCCTCCTGGGACAGGGCGGACTAGCGGGAGGTCTGAATGAGCAGTTCTTC. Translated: CASSLLGQGGLAGGLNEQFF.

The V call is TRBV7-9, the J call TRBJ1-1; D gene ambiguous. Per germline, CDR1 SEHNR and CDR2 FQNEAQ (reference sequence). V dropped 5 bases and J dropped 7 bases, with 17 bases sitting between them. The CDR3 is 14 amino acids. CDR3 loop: CASSALEAGGEAFF. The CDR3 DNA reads TGTGCCAGCAGCGCCCTGGAAGCGGGTGGTGAAGCTTTCTTT.

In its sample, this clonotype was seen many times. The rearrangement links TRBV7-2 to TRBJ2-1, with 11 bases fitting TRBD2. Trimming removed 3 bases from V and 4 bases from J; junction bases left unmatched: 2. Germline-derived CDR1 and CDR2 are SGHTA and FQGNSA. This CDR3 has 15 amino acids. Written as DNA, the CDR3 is TGTGCCAGCAGCTTGACTAGCGGGGCTTACAATGAGCAGTTCTTC. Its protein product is CASSLTSGAYNEQFF.

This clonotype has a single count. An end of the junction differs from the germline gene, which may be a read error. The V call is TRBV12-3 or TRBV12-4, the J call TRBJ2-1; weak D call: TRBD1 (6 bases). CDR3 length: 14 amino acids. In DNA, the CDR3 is TGTGCCAGCAGTAAGGACAGCCTGTGGAATGAGCGGTTCTTC. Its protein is CASSKDSLWNERFF.

DNA for the CDR3: TGTGCCAGCAGCTTGGTCAGGGACGAGCAGTACTTC. It yields the protein CASSLVRDEQYF. The genes are TRBV28 and TRBJ2-7, with D maybe TRBD1 (5 bases). Per germline, CDR1 MDHEN and CDR2 SYDVKM. The V end was cut by 6 bases, the J end by 5 bases, with 11 bases between. The CDR3 runs 12 residues.

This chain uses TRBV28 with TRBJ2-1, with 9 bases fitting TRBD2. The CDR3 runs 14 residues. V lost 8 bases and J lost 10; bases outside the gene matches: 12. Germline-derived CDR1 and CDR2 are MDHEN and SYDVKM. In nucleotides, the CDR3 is TGTGCCAGCCTTCGACTAGCGGCAGGAGAAGAGCAGTTCTTC. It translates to CASLRLAAGEEQFF.

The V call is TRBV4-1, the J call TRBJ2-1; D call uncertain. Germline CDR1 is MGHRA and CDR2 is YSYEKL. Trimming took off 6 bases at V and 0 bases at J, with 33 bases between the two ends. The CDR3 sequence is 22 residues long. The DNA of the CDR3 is TGCGCCAGCAGTTACCAAGTGGCGCGGCAGCTTTATACGCTTGGCTCCTACAATGAGCAGTTCTTC. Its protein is CASSYQVARQLYTLGSYNEQFF.

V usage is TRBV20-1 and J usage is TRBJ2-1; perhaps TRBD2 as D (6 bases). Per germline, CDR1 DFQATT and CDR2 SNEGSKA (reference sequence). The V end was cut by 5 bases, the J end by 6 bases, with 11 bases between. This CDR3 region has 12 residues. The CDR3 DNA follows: TGCAGTGCTGGAGGGACCATCAATGAGCAGTTCTTC. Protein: CSAGGTINEQFF.

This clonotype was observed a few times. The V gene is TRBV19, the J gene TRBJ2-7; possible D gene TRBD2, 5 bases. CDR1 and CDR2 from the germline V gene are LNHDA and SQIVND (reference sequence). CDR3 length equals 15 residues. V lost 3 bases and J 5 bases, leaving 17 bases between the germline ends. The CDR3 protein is CASSMEPGSLNEQYF. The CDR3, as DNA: TGTGCCAGTAGTATGGAACCGGGAAGCTTGAACGAGCAGTACTTC.